A selection of T cell receptor beta chains follows, all from one sample in a study of T cells in Graves' hyperthyroidism and ophthalmopathy. TCRdb ran MiXCR on the multiplex PCR reads and lists one entry per CDR3 protein. Here the sample spans some 720,000 distinct CDR3 sequences, less than 20% being singletons. The specimen was blood. The receptors were gathered from a man younger than 30 with Graves' hyperthyroidism. Each CDR3 is given with its conserved first and last residue. The D gene is left open where the match is weak. Clone sizes are given selectively: once, few, many, or a class where the clone is expanded.

v_call: TRBV28
d_call: TRBD1
j_call: TRBJ2-7
cdr3_length: 12
clone_size: many
cdr3_nt: TGTGCCAGCCACAGGGGAGTCGGTGAGCAGTACTTC
cdr3_aa: CASHRGVGEQYF

v_call: TRBV18
d_call: TRBD1
j_call: TRBJ1-4
cdr3_length: 15
clone_size: many
cdr3_nt: TGTGCCAGCTCACCCAGACAGGGTCTGAACGAAAAACTGTTTTTT
cdr3_aa: CASSPRQGLNEKLFF

v_call: TRBV11-3
d_call: .
j_call: TRBJ2-5
cdr3_length: 14
clone_size: .
cdr3_nt: TGTGCCAGCAGCAGTTCCCGGTCTGGGGAGACCCAGTACTTC
cdr3_aa: CASSSSRSGETQYF

v_call: TRBV4-2
d_call: .
j_call: TRBJ2-2
cdr3_length: 18
clone_size: few
cdr3_nt: TGTGCCAGCAGCCACCCGGTAGTGGGGGAGCTAGGCACCGGGGAGCTGTTTTTT
cdr3_aa: CASSHPVVGELGTGELFF

v_call: TRBV28
d_call: .
j_call: TRBJ1-2
cdr3_length: 12
clone_size: many
cdr3_nt: TGTGCCAGCAGTCAGAGTAACTATGGCTACACCTTC
cdr3_aa: CASSQSNYGYTF

v_call: TRBV6-2/TRBV6-3
d_call: .
j_call: TRBJ1-5
cdr3_length: 13
clone_size: .
cdr3_nt: TGTGCCAGCAGTTACTCTTCTAGAGGACCCCAGCATTTT
cdr3_aa: CASSYSSRGPQHF

v_call: TRBV7-6
d_call: TRBD2
j_call: TRBJ2-1
cdr3_length: 19
clone_size: many
cdr3_nt: TGTGCCAGCAGCCCCCTCGGGAGTGCGCTAGCGGGAGGGCCAAATGAGCAGTTCTTC
cdr3_aa: CASSPLGSALAGGPNEQFF

v_call: TRBV28
d_call: .
j_call: TRBJ2-3
cdr3_length: 15
clone_size: many
cdr3_nt: TGTGCCAGCAGTTCCCTCTTGGGTCCCACCGATACGCAGTATTTT
cdr3_aa: CASSSLLGPTDTQYF

v_call: TRBV28
d_call: .
j_call: TRBJ2-7
cdr3_length: 14
clone_size: .
cdr3_nt: TGTGCCAGCAGTTCCCCCCCCCAAATTAACGAGCAGTACTTC
cdr3_aa: CASSSPPQINEQYF

v_call: TRBV24-1
d_call: .
j_call: TRBJ2-1
cdr3_length: 18
clone_size: .
cdr3_nt: TGTGCCACCAGTGATTTGCCCGGGGCCGGGGTGAGGGACAATGAGCAGTTCTTC
cdr3_aa: CATSDLPGAGVRDNEQFF

v_call: TRBV20-1
d_call: .
j_call: TRBJ1-2
cdr3_length: 12
clone_size: .
cdr3_nt: TGCAGTGCTCGCCGGGACTTTAAGGGCTACACCTTC
cdr3_aa: CSARRDFKGYTF

v_call: TRBV7-8
d_call: .
j_call: TRBJ2-1
cdr3_length: 18
clone_size: many
cdr3_nt: TGTGCCAGCAGCTTAGGTGGAGTAGCGGCATTGTCCTACAATGAGCAGTTCTTC
cdr3_aa: CASSLGGVAALSYNEQFF

v_call: TRBV28
d_call: TRBD2
j_call: TRBJ2-7
cdr3_length: 16
clone_size: many
cdr3_nt: TGTGCCAGCAGTTTCCTAGCGGGACGAGCGGTCTACGAGCAGTACTTC
cdr3_aa: CASSFLAGRAVYEQYF

v_call: TRBV2
d_call: .
j_call: TRBJ2-7
cdr3_length: 15
clone_size: many
cdr3_nt: TGTGCCAGCAAACTGAGGGGAGCCGAATCCTACGAGCAGTACTTC
cdr3_aa: CASKLRGAESYEQYF

v_call: TRBV20-1
d_call: TRBD1
j_call: TRBJ2-3
cdr3_length: 14
clone_size: many
cdr3_nt: TGCAGTGCGGTGACAGGGTCAGCTACAGATACGCAGTATTTT
cdr3_aa: CSAVTGSATDTQYF

v_call: TRBV20-1
d_call: TRBD2
j_call: TRBJ2-5
cdr3_length: 15
clone_size: many
cdr3_nt: TGCAGTGCTAGGTTGCTCAGCGGGAGTGGCGAGACCCAGTACTTC
cdr3_aa: CSARLLSGSGETQYF

v_call: TRBV12-3/TRBV12-4
d_call: TRBD2
j_call: TRBJ2-7
cdr3_length: 14
clone_size: many
cdr3_nt: TGTGCCAGCACCGGAACCGGGACTATTTACGAGCAGTACTTC
cdr3_aa: CASTGTGTIYEQYF

v_call: TRBV6-5
d_call: .
j_call: TRBJ1-6
cdr3_length: 19
clone_size: few
cdr3_nt: TGTGCCAGCAGTTACTCGAACTTCCAGGGGAAACAGGGCAAGTCACCCCTCCACTTT
cdr3_aa: CASSYSNFQGKQGKSPLHF

v_call: TRBV29-1
d_call: .
j_call: TRBJ2-5
cdr3_length: 13
clone_size: .
cdr3_nt: TGCAGCGTCGTAGGACCCGGTGGGGAGACCCAGTACTTC
cdr3_aa: CSVVGPGGETQYF

v_call: TRBV20-1
d_call: .
j_call: TRBJ1-4
cdr3_length: 13
clone_size: .
cdr3_nt: TGCAGTGCGCCCCCCGGTCTTGGAGAAAAACTGTTTTTT
cdr3_aa: CSAPPGLGEKLFF

v_call: TRBV12-3/TRBV12-4
d_call: .
j_call: TRBJ2-1
cdr3_length: 16
clone_size: .
cdr3_nt: TGTGCCAGCAGCACCCGTTACGAGAGCTCCTACAATGAGCAGTTCTTC
cdr3_aa: CASSTRYESSYNEQFF

v_call: TRBV5-6
d_call: TRBD1
j_call: TRBJ1-1
cdr3_length: 15
clone_size: .
cdr3_nt: TGTGCCAGCAGCTTTTACAGGGGACCCTTGGCTGAAGCTTTCTTT
cdr3_aa: CASSFYRGPLAEAFF

v_call: TRBV7-9
d_call: TRBD1
j_call: TRBJ2-3
cdr3_length: 14
clone_size: few
cdr3_nt: TGTGCCAGCAGCTCGGACAGGGAAGCAGATACGCAGTATTTT
cdr3_aa: CASSSDREADTQYF

v_call: TRBV19
d_call: .
j_call: TRBJ1-4
cdr3_length: 14
clone_size: .
cdr3_nt: TGTGCCAGTGGGCCCCTCGAAGCTAATGAAAAACTGTTTTTT
cdr3_aa: CASGPLEANEKLFF